The 17 T cell receptor beta chains below were found in one sample sequenced in a study of T cells after yellow fever vaccination. Each CDR3 protein gets one entry after TCRdb re-called the 5' RACE reads with MiXCR. The sample shows some 500,000 distinct CDR3 sequences, less than 15% of them seen only once. The specimen comprised PBMCs, sampled on the day of the yellow fever booster vaccination. The origin of the receptors is a man aged 25 to 40 who received the YFV17D yellow fever vaccine.

This clonotype was seen a few times. In DNA, the CDR3 is TGTGCCAGCAGCGTGGGTGAAGGGATGAAAGGAAACCAGTACTTC. Translating it yields CASSVGEGMKGNQYF. The V gene is TRBV7-2, the J gene TRBJ2-5; D uncertain. The CDR3 has 15 amino acids. Germline CDR1 is SGHTA and CDR2 is FQGNSA. Trimming shortened V by 5 bases and J by 10 bases, and 23 bases separated the two germline ends.

The genes are TRBV9 and TRBJ2-7, with 8 bases fitting TRBD1. Looked up from germline, CDR1 is SGDLS and CDR2 is YYNGEE. The V and J ends lost 4 bases and 4 bases, in that order; junction bases with no gene match: 10. This CDR3 has 15 amino acids. Here the CDR3 reads CASSPYDRGGYEQYF. The CDR3, as DNA: TGTGCCAGCAGCCCCTACGACAGGGGTGGGTACGAGCAGTACTTC. The complete variable domain, with remaining parts taken from reference TRBV9 and TRBJ2-7, reads DSGVTQTPKHLITATGQRVTLRCSPRSGDLSVYWYQQSLDQGLQFLIQYYNGEERAKGNILERFSAQQFPDLHSELNLSSLELGDSALYFCASSPYDRGGYEQYFGPGTRLTVT.

This clonotype was detected a few times. J is TRBJ1-5 and V is TRBV4-3, with 7 positions matching TRBD1. The CDR3 sequence is 18 residues long. In germline, CDR1 is LGHNA, CDR2 YSLEER. V lost 2 bases to trimming and J lost 3 bases; unmatched junction nucleotides: 13. CDR3 DNA: TGCGCCAGCAGCCAATACACCTCCAGACAGGGCTCCAATCAGCCCCAGCATTTT. Translated, it gives CASSQYTSRQGSNQPQHF.

This clonotype has more than one count but fewer than ten. This rearrangement joins TRBV10-3 to TRBJ2-7, with 10 bases identical to TRBD2. The junction had 5 bases not matched to a gene; V was cut back by 10 bases and J by 2 bases. Germline V lookup: CDR1 ENHRY, CDR2 SYGVKD. CDR3 size: 13 residues. The CDR3 sequence is CATTLAGAYEQYF. CDR3 DNA: TGTGCCACCACTCTAGCGGGAGCCTACGAGCAGTACTTC.

This clonotype came up many times. The V gene is TRBV19, the J gene TRBJ1-5, with D unclear. CDR3 length: 15 amino acids. Germline V gene data show CDR1 as LNHDA and CDR2 as SQIVND (reference sequence). V was shortened by 7 bases and J by 1 base, with 14 bases between the two germline ends. In nucleotides, the CDR3 is TGTGCCAGTAACGCACCCGGCAGGAGCAATCAGCCCCAGCATTTT. It translates to CASNAPGRSNQPQHF.

This clonotype was counted only a few times. The chain employs TRBV11-2 and TRBJ2-3; 11 nucleotides match TRBD2. This CDR3 contains 18 residues. The V segment lost 2 bases and the J segment 7 bases; nucleotides outside the gene matches: 14. Germline values: CDR1 SGHAT, CDR2 FQNNGV. The CDR3 loop is CASSLQRHVAGGPYTQYF. The CDR3 DNA reads as TGTGCCAGCAGCTTACAACGGCATGTAGCGGGAGGGCCATATACGCAGTATTTT.

This clonotype was counted between two and nine times. The chain joins TRBV20-1 to TRBJ2-7; 7 nucleotides line up with TRBD2. Germline lookup yields CDR1 DFQATT and CDR2 SNEGSKA (reference sequence). Trimming took 5 bases from V and 1 from J; bases not matched to a gene: 8. The CDR3 covers 14 residues. The CDR3 DNA is TGCAGTGCTTTCCGGGGGGACGGATCCTACGAGCAGTACTTC. It specifies CSAFRGDGSYEQYF.

This chain links TRBV20-1 with TRBJ2-2; 8 bases map to TRBD2. This CDR3 has 16 amino acids. V gave up 3 bases and J gave up 7 bases; unmatched junction bases: 13. Per germline, CDR1 DFQATT and CDR2 SNEGSKA (reference sequence). CDR3 loop: CSASSTSERRGGELFF. The CDR3 DNA sequence: TGCAGTGCTAGTTCGACTAGCGAGAGGCGGGGCGGGGAGCTGTTTTTT.

This clonotype was seen a handful of times. This chain joins TRBV12-3 or TRBV12-4 and TRBJ1-3, with a possible D match to TRBD1 (5 bases). V lost 2 bases and J 0 bases, leaving 11 bases between the germline ends. The CDR3 contains 16 residues. The CDR3 reads CASSLRGGYSGNTIYF. Here the CDR3 DNA reads TGTGCCAGCAGTTTAAGGGGAGGATACTCTGGAAACACCATATATTTT.

V is TRBV19 and J is TRBJ2-7; D ambiguous. Germline lookup yields CDR1 LNHDA and CDR2 SQIVND (reference sequence). Trimming took 3 bases from V and 3 from J, leaving 12 bases between them. The CDR3 sequence is 14 residues long. The CDR3, as DNA: TGTGCCAGTAGTATGGACGGACCAGTCTACGAGCAGTACTTC. Translating it yields CASSMDGPVYEQYF.

This sequence joins TRBV25-1 and TRBJ2-5, with 9 nucleotides matching TRBD2. The CDR3 contains 17 residues. Germline V gives CDR1 MGHDK, CDR2 SYGVNS. Germline trimming cut 1 base from V and 2 bases from J; bases unmatched to any gene: 8. CDR3 in amino acids: CASSELGGRDLQETQYF. The CDR3 DNA follows: TGTGCCAGCAGTGAATTGGGCGGGAGGGATCTACAAGAGACCCAGTACTTC.

This chain connects TRBV7-3 to TRBJ2-1, with TRBD2 identical over 10 bases. Germline V CDR1 and CDR2: SGHTA, FQGTGA. J was trimmed by 7 bases and V by 6 bases; bases with no gene match: 3. There are 13 residues in the CDR3. CDR3 in amino acids: CASSTSGINEQFF. The CDR3 DNA reads as TGTGCCAGCAGTACTAGCGGGATTAATGAGCAGTTCTTC.

This clonotype has just a few counts. The junction differs from germline at one of its ends, possibly a read error. This sequence joins TRBV20-1 and TRBJ2-5, with 11 bases fitting TRBD2. Germline V CDR1 and CDR2: DFQATT, SNEGSKA (reference sequence). This CDR3 spans 14 amino acids. The CDR3 protein is CTTFLAGGPETQYF. The CDR3 DNA is TGTACTACTTTTTTAGCGGGAGGGCCGGAGACCCAGTACTTC.

This clonotype occurred a few times. The gene calls are TRBV5-1 and TRBJ2-1; 12 bases match TRBD1. The CDR3 runs 14 residues. Germline V gives CDR1 SGHRS, CDR2 YFSETQ. The J segment lost 8 bases and the V segment lost 4 bases, leaving 4 bases of the junction unmatched. The CDR3 region has the DNA TGCGCCAGCAGCCGGGACAGGGGGCGCGATGAGCAGTTCTTC. Its translation: CASSRDRGRDEQFF.

V usage is TRBV4-2 and J usage is TRBJ2-1; weak D call: TRBD2 (6 bases). V shed 1 base and J shed 7 bases, with 14 bases lying between them. The CDR3 has 15 residues. CDR1 and CDR2 (germline): LGHNA, YNFKEQ. The CDR3 DNA sequence: TGTGCCAGCAGCCAAGGCGGGGCCGCAGGGAATGAGCAGTTCTTC. This encodes CASSQGGAAGNEQFF.

This clonotype came up a few times. The V call is TRBV7-2, the J call TRBJ1-2; D remains ambiguous. The germline gives CDR1 SGHTA, CDR2 FQGNSA. Trimming took off 1 base at V and 4 bases at J, with 19 bases between the two ends. The CDR3 has 17 amino acids. CDR3 residues: CASSLGSARARPYGYTF. The CDR3 DNA sequence: TGTGCCAGCAGCTTAGGCTCCGCCCGGGCTCGGCCCTATGGCTACACCTTC.

Only a few counts were recorded for this clonotype. This CDR3 is CASSVGGDRGHEQYF. CDR3 sequence (DNA): TGTGCCAGCAGCGTAGGCGGGGACAGGGGCCACGAGCAGTACTTC. The chain couples TRBV9 to TRBJ2-7; TRBD1 matches 10 bases. Germline V gene lookup returns CDR1 SGDLS and CDR2 YYNGEE. This CDR3 region has 15 residues. J lost 5 bases, V lost 0 bases, and 5 bases had no gene match.